Listed below are T cell receptor beta chains from one sample, sequenced in a study of Tregs in tolerant kidney transplant recipients. Only in-frame clones appear in the TCRdb table, and some are missing; sequencing was by immunoSEQ multiplex PCR. The top ten hold over 4% of the sample, which has 80,000 to 90,000 clones, around nine tenths seen once. The specimen sequenced was CD8+ T cells from blood. These TCRs come from a human donor in good health. Both conserved end residues are part of each CDR3. The order of the fields is clone size, V gene, D gene, J gene, CDR3 DNA, CDR3 protein. A D gene is named only where the DNA matches it firmly. The size entry is marked missing in some rows and otherwise reads once, few, many or a size class.

size: NA
V: TRBV19
D: NA
J: TRBJ1-1
DNA: TGTGCCAGTAGTTCCTTAGAGGGGGTTTTGGGACGGACTGAAGCTTTCTTT
CDR3: CASSSLEGVLGRTEAFF

size: NA
V: TRBV29-1
D: TRBD1
J: TRBJ1-1
DNA: TGCAGCGTTGAAGGTCAGGGGGCGGACACTGAAGCTTTCTTT
CDR3: CSVEGQGADTEAFF

size: NA
V: TRBV5-1
D: NA
J: TRBJ2-7
DNA: TGCGCCAGCAGCTTGGGACCCTTCTACGAGCAGTACTTC
CDR3: CASSLGPFYEQYF

size: NA
V: TRBV9
D: TRBD2
J: TRBJ2-3
DNA: TGTGCCAGCAGCGTAGGACTAGCGGGGGGAACAGATACGCAGTATTTT
CDR3: CASSVGLAGGTDTQYF

size: NA
V: TRBV10-2
D: NA
J: TRBJ2-7
DNA: TGCGCCAGCAGTGAGACAGGGATTACGGACGAGCAGTACTTC
CDR3: CASSETGITDEQYF

size: NA
V: TRBV2
D: NA
J: TRBJ1-4
DNA: TGTGCCAGCAGTCCCTTTGTGGGACAAAGAGATGAAAAACTGTTTTTT
CDR3: CASSPFVGQRDEKLFF

size: NA
V: TRBV6-5
D: TRBD1
J: TRBJ1-1
DNA: TGTGCCAGCAGACAGGACAGGGTTGGCACTGAAGCTTTCTTT
CDR3: CASRQDRVGTEAFF

size: NA
V: TRBV14
D: NA
J: TRBJ1-1
DNA: TGTGCCAGCAGCCAAGATGGGCAGGGAGATACTGAAGCTTTCTTT
CDR3: CASSQDGQGDTEAFF

size: NA
V: TRBV18
D: NA
J: TRBJ2-7
DNA: TGTGCCAGCTCACCAGTTCTAGGGGGGCCCAACTACGAGCAGTACTTC
CDR3: CASSPVLGGPNYEQYF

size: NA
V: TRBV7-6
D: NA
J: TRBJ1-5
DNA: TGTGCCAGCACCAGCGGATCCGGGGGCCTTCAGCCCCAGCATTTT
CDR3: CASTSGSGGLQPQHF

size: NA
V: TRBV27
D: NA
J: TRBJ1-2
DNA: TGTGCCAGCAGTTTAGGACGGAACTATGGCTACACCTTC
CDR3: CASSLGRNYGYTF

size: NA
V: TRBV11-3
D: NA
J: TRBJ1-4
DNA: TGTGCCAGCAGAAAAGGTCCCCCGCGGAATGAAAAACTGTTTTTT
CDR3: CASRKGPPRNEKLFF

size: NA
V: TRBV6-1
D: NA
J: TRBJ2-1
DNA: TGTGCCAGCAGTGAATGGACAGTTTACAATGAGCAGTTCTTC
CDR3: CASSEWTVYNEQFF

size: NA
V: TRBV7-6
D: TRBD1
J: TRBJ1-2
DNA: TGTGCCAGCAGCGAAGGACAGGGCGACTATGGCTACACCTTC
CDR3: CASSEGQGDYGYTF

size: NA
V: TRBV27
D: TRBD1
J: TRBJ2-4
DNA: TGTGCCAGCAGTTTATGGGGGACAGGGGTCCATATGGCAGCCAAAAACATTCAGTACTTC
CDR3: CASSLWGTGVHMAAKNIQYF

size: NA
V: TRBV11-1
D: TRBD2
J: TRBJ2-5
DNA: TGTGCCAGCAGCTTACCCGATGCGGGAGGAGGAGAGACCCAGTACTTC
CDR3: CASSLPDAGGGETQYF

size: NA
V: TRBV10-3
D: NA
J: TRBJ1-5
DNA: TGTGCCATCAGTGAGTGGGGATCGGGCAATCAGCCCCAGCATTTT
CDR3: CAISEWGSGNQPQHF

size: NA
V: TRBV1
D: NA
J: TRBJ2-3
DNA: TGCACCAGCAGCCCCCCGACGGGCACAGATACGCAGTATTTT
CDR3: CTSSPPTGTDTQYF

size: NA
V: TRBV5-4
D: NA
J: TRBJ1-1
DNA: TGTGCCAGCAGCTTTCTCGGGGGAGGAACTGAAGCTTTCTTT
CDR3: CASSFLGGGTEAFF

size: NA
V: TRBV2
D: TRBD1
J: TRBJ2-5
DNA: TGTGCCAGCAGCGACCGAAGACAGGGAATGGAGACCCAGTACTTC
CDR3: CASSDRRQGMETQYF

size: NA
V: TRBV30
D: TRBD1
J: TRBJ1-2
DNA: TGTGCCTGGAGGGTTACAGGGGGGATGAATGGCTACACCTTC
CDR3: CAWRVTGGMNGYTF

size: NA
V: TRBV10-3
D: TRBD2
J: TRBJ2-7
DNA: TGTGCCATCAGTGAGTCGCTAGCGGGATCCTACGAGCAGTACTTC
CDR3: CAISESLAGSYEQYF

size: NA
V: TRBV9
D: TRBD2
J: TRBJ2-3
DNA: TGTGCCAGCAGCCCCCTTATCACTAGCGGGAGAGTCACAGATACGCAGTATTTT
CDR3: CASSPLITSGRVTDTQYF

size: NA
V: TRBV29-1
D: NA
J: TRBJ2-3
DNA: TGCAGCGTTGAAGACGGGACCACAGATACGCAGTATTTT
CDR3: CSVEDGTTDTQYF

size: NA
V: TRBV2
D: TRBD2
J: TRBJ2-3
DNA: TGTGCCAGCAGAGACCTTCTGATGGTTGGGGGGGCGCAGTATTTT
CDR3: CASRDLLMVGGAQYF

size: NA
V: TRBV11-2
D: TRBD1
J: TRBJ2-1
DNA: TGTGCCAGCCTTCGGGGGACAGGGGGCTTGGATGAGCAGTTCTTC
CDR3: CASLRGTGGLDEQFF

size: NA
V: TRBV9
D: NA
J: TRBJ1-1
DNA: TGTGCCAGCAGCGTAGACCAGAACACTGAAGCTTTCTTT
CDR3: CASSVDQNTEAFF

size: once
V: TRBV27
D: TRBD1
J: TRBJ2-1
DNA: TGTGCCAGCAGTCCTCAGTACAGGGGTGAGCAGTTCTTC
CDR3: CASSPQYRGEQFF

size: NA
V: TRBV10-3
D: NA
J: TRBJ2-5
DNA: TGTGCCATCAGTGAGTCGTCGGGGTCAGAGACCCAGTACTTC
CDR3: CAISESSGSETQYF

size: NA
V: TRBV12-5
D: NA
J: TRBJ1-1
DNA: TGTGCTAGTGGTTTGACCCAGAACACTGAAGCTTTCTTT
CDR3: CASGLTQNTEAFF

size: once
V: TRBV2
D: TRBD2
J: TRBJ2-1
DNA: TGTGCCAGCAGAGACGGCAGCGGGAGGGCCCTCCCCTACAATGAGCAGTTCTTC
CDR3: CASRDGSGRALPYNEQFF

size: NA
V: TRBV27
D: NA
J: TRBJ1-1
DNA: TGTGCCAGCAGTTTAATGGCCTATGGAAGTAGCTCTGAAGCTTTCTTT
CDR3: CASSLMAYGSSSEAFF

size: NA
V: TRBV19
D: TRBD2
J: TRBJ2-1
DNA: TGTGCCAGTAAGGTACTAGCGGGAGGTGAAAATGAGCAGTTCTTC
CDR3: CASKVLAGGENEQFF

size: NA
V: TRBV5-4
D: NA
J: TRBJ1-1
DNA: TGTGCCAGCAGCCCCCCGGGAACTGAAGCTTTCTTT
CDR3: CASSPPGTEAFF

size: once
V: TRBV30
D: NA
J: TRBJ1-5
DNA: TGTGCCTGGAGTGACGGGGACACGGGTTTATGGAACCAGCATTTT
CDR3: CAWSDGDTGLWNQHF

size: once
V: TRBV2
D: NA
J: TRBJ1-3
DNA: TGTGCCATCCGAGCAGGACAGTCTGGAAACACCATATATTTT
CDR3: CAIRAGQSGNTIYF

size: NA
V: TRBV9
D: NA
J: TRBJ2-7
DNA: TGTGCCAGCAGCGTAAACCAGGAGGTTTTGTCCTACGAGCAGTACTTC
CDR3: CASSVNQEVLSYEQYF

size: once
V: TRBV7-9
D: NA
J: TRBJ1-5
DNA: TGTGCCAGCAGCTTAAACGGGGTTGGGCAGCCCCAGCATTTT
CDR3: CASSLNGVGQPQHF

size: NA
V: TRBV27
D: NA
J: TRBJ2-7
DNA: TGTGCCAGCAGTTACCCCCTGACAGCTTCCTACGAGCAGTACTTC
CDR3: CASSYPLTASYEQYF

size: NA
V: TRBV27
D: TRBD1
J: TRBJ1-1
DNA: TGTGCCAGCAGTATAGGACAGGGGAACACTGAAGCTTTCTTT
CDR3: CASSIGQGNTEAFF

size: NA
V: TRBV10-2
D: TRBD2
J: TRBJ2-3
DNA: TGCGCCAGCAGTGAGGCGGGGGGCACAGATACGCAGTATTTT
CDR3: CASSEAGGTDTQYF

size: NA
V: TRBV5-4
D: TRBD2
J: TRBJ2-1
DNA: TGTGCCAGCAGCTCCTTAGCGGGAGGGGCGGGTGAGCAGTTCTTC
CDR3: CASSSLAGGAGEQFF

size: NA
V: TRBV30
D: NA
J: TRBJ2-5
DNA: TGTGCCTGGACCACGGACGGGGGTCAAGAGACCCAGTACTTC
CDR3: CAWTTDGGQETQYF

size: NA
V: TRBV4-1
D: TRBD1
J: TRBJ2-2
DNA: TGCGCCAGCAGAGAGAGACAGGGGGCGTACACCGGGGAGCTGTTTTTT
CDR3: CASRERQGAYTGELFF

size: NA
V: TRBV7-8
D: TRBD1
J: TRBJ1-1
DNA: TGTGCCAGCAGCCCACACAGGGGGATGAACACTGAAGCTTTCTTT
CDR3: CASSPHRGMNTEAFF

size: NA
V: TRBV5-5
D: NA
J: TRBJ1-2
DNA: TGTGCCAGCTACCAACGAGGAAACTATGGCTACACCTTC
CDR3: CASYQRGNYGYTF

size: NA
V: TRBV7-9
D: NA
J: TRBJ1-1
DNA: TGTGCCAGCGTTCCAGGGTTAGCCACTGAAGCTTTCTTT
CDR3: CASVPGLATEAFF

size: NA
V: TRBV27
D: NA
J: TRBJ2-3
DNA: TGTGCCAGCAGGTCAGGGGCTAGCACAGATACGCAGTATTTT
CDR3: CASRSGASTDTQYF

size: NA
V: TRBV5-6
D: NA
J: TRBJ1-2
DNA: TGTGCCAGCAGCTTCGGGAGCCTGGGGACGAACTATGGCTACACCTTC
CDR3: CASSFGSLGTNYGYTF

size: few
V: TRBV11-2
D: NA
J: TRBJ2-7
DNA: TGTGCCAGCAGCTTGCTCCGGTCCGGGGATGAGCAGTACTTC
CDR3: CASSLLRSGDEQYF

size: NA
V: TRBV15
D: TRBD2
J: TRBJ2-1
DNA: TGTGCCACCAGCAGAGATGCGGGAGGGCCCAATGAGCAGTTCTTC
CDR3: CATSRDAGGPNEQFF

size: NA
V: TRBV7-4
D: TRBD1
J: TRBJ2-4
DNA: TGTGCCAGCAGCCTCTACAGGGGTATGACCAAAAACATTCAGTACTTC
CDR3: CASSLYRGMTKNIQYF

size: NA
V: TRBV29-1
D: TRBD1
J: TRBJ1-2
DNA: TGCAGCGTGGTACAGGGGGCAAGTTATGGCTACACCTTC
CDR3: CSVVQGASYGYTF